These 26 T cell receptor beta chains were sequenced from one sample in a study of blood T cell repertoires in COVID-19. Data came from immunoSEQ multiplex PCR; TCRdb stores just in-frame clones and leaves some out. The table has some 41,000 clones, around 82% seen once; the top ten hold around 4.2%. Sample: peripheral blood. These receptors came from a woman in her 70s with acute or convalescent COVID-19.

In its sample, this clone was seen a few times. J is TRBJ2-7 and V is TRBV2; 8 nucleotides line up with TRBD2. The CDR3 is made up of 15 amino acids. Germline V gene lookup returns CDR1 SNHLY and CDR2 FYNNEI. Trimming at V came to 5 bases and at J to 5 bases, leaving 11 bases not matched to a gene. CDR3 sequence reads: CASSRLAGTAHEQYF. The CDR3 coding sequence is TGTGCCAGCAGTCGCTTAGCGGGAACGGCCCACGAGCAGTACTTC.

CDR3 sequence reads: CASSSRRAGSPNYGYTF. CDR3 in DNA: TGTGCCAGCAGCTCTCGCCGGGCAGGGTCCCCAAACTATGGCTACACCTTC. The chain has TRBV7-2 and TRBJ1-2; D may be TRBD1 (5 bases). The germline V and J ends were trimmed by 4 bases and 2 bases, with 20 bases remaining between them. CDR1 is SGHTA, CDR2 FQGNSA, per germline. This CDR3 region has 17 residues.

The chain recombines TRBV5-1 with TRBJ2-3; 7 nucleotides match TRBD1. This CDR3 is built from 16 residues. Germline V CDR1 and CDR2: SGHRS, YFSETQ. After removal of 5 bases from V and 0 bases from J, the junction contained 9 bases not matched to a gene. The CDR3 protein is CASRRGTAASTDTQYF. CDR3 nucleotide sequence: TGCGCCAGCAGGAGGGGGACAGCCGCTAGCACAGATACGCAGTATTTT.

This clone came up once. CDR3 region: CASSGTSGQNTQEQFF. The CDR3 DNA follows: TGCGCCAGCAGCGGGACTAGCGGGCAAAACACGCAGGAGCAGTTCTTC. The V and J genes are TRBV5-1 and TRBJ2-1; 12 bases are shared with TRBD2. Trimming took 4 bases from V and 10 from J; bases not matched to a gene: 12. The CDR3 has 16 amino acids. Looked up from germline, CDR1 is SGHRS and CDR2 is YFSETQ. Looking up the rest from reference TRBV5-1 and TRBJ2-1 gives the full variable domain: KAGVTQTPRYLIKTRGQQVTLSCSPISGHRSVSWYQQTPGQGLQFLFEYFSETQRNKGNFPGRFSGRQFSNSRSEMNVSTLELGDSALYLCASSGTSGQNTQEQFFGPGTRLTVL.

The chain combines TRBV28 with TRBJ1-4; D is perhaps TRBD1 (5 bases). Trimming removed 3 bases from V and 3 bases from J, with 11 bases in between. The CDR3 spans 15 residues. The germline V gene encodes CDR1 MDHEN and CDR2 SYDVKM. CDR3: CASSFLGAPNEKLFF. The DNA for the CDR3 is TGTGCCAGCAGTTTCCTTGGGGCACCTAATGAAAAACTGTTTTTT.

The chain links TRBV19 to TRBJ2-7, with D perhaps TRBD2 (5 bases). Germline assignment: CDR1 LNHDA and CDR2 SQIVND (reference sequence). This CDR3 contains 14 residues. Trimming left V 1 base short and J 1 base short, with 8 bases between. The CDR3 loop reads CASSIGGLSYEQYF. The CDR3 DNA reads as TGTGCCAGTAGTATAGGAGGGCTTTCCTACGAGCAGTACTTC.

V usage is TRBV21-1 and J usage is TRBJ1-4. TRBV21-1 is tagged as a pseudogene. This CDR3 region has 14 residues. CDR3 nucleotides: TGTGCCAGCAGCCCCCCCGGAGAGGGTGAAAAACTGTTTTTT. The encoded protein is CASSPPGEGEKLFF.

The V and J genes are TRBV24-1 and TRBJ2-5; 7 bases match TRBD1. V lost 5 bases, J lost 3 bases, and 8 bases stayed unmatched. The germline V gene encodes CDR1 KGHDR and CDR2 SFDVKD. The CDR3 is 15 residues long. The chain's CDR3 is CATSGPTGVKETQYF. For the CDR3, the DNA is TGTGCCACCAGTGGCCCTACAGGGGTCAAAGAGACCCAGTACTTC.

V usage is TRBV19 and J usage is TRBJ2-3; 13 bases are a match to TRBD2. Per the germline V gene, CDR1 is LNHDA and CDR2 is SQIVND (reference sequence). V trimming: 7 bases; J trimming: 5 bases; junction bases outside the gene matches: 9. This CDR3 has 16 residues. The CDR3 nucleotides are TGTGCCAGTACAGATCGACTAGCGGGAGGTCGAGATACGCAGTATTTT. Encoded protein: CASTDRLAGGRDTQYF.

The chain employs TRBV3-1 (or the pseudogene TRBV3-2) and TRBJ2-1, with TRBD2 matching 11 bases. Germline V gene lookup returns CDR1 LGHDT and CDR2 YNNKEL (reference sequence). V shed 3 bases, J shed 0 bases, and the junction held 4 bases outside the gene matches. The CDR3 runs to 17 residues. The CDR3 sequence: CASSQGLADSSYNEQFF. The CDR3 DNA reads as TGTGCCAGCAGCCAGGGACTAGCGGACAGCTCCTACAATGAGCAGTTCTTC.

The sample holds a few counts of this clone. V is TRBV29-1 and J is TRBJ1-3; D gene uncertain. The CDR3 is made up of 10 amino acids. Looked up from germline, CDR1 is SQVTM and CDR2 is ANQGSEA. V gave up 7 bases and J gave up 12 bases, with 13 bases separating them. CDR3 sequence reads: CSALAGSIYF. DNA for the CDR3: TGCAGCGCACTTGCCGGTAGCATATATTTT.

J is TRBJ2-5 and V is TRBV19; 7 bases align to TRBD1. This CDR3 has 15 amino acids. Germline CDR1 LNHDA, CDR2 SQIVND (reference sequence). The V and J ends lost 2 bases and 0 bases, in that order; junction bases with no gene match: 3. The CDR3 DNA sequence: TGTGCCAGTAGTATACGCAGGGGGTACCAAGAGACCCAGTACTTC. This encodes CASSIRRGYQETQYF.

The chain has TRBV7-2 and TRBJ2-1; TRBD2 aligns across 7 bases. Trimming removed 2 bases from V and 6 bases from J; junction bases left unmatched: 7. Germline assignment: CDR1 SGHTA and CDR2 FQGNSA. CDR3 size: 15 residues. The CDR3 here is CASSLRDWEGNEQFF. CDR3 DNA sequence: TGTGCCAGCAGCTTAAGGGACTGGGAGGGCAATGAGCAGTTCTTC.

This clone was counted once. This sequence joins TRBV30 and TRBJ1-1; D not resolved. V shed 2 bases and J shed 1 base, with 11 bases lying between them. Germline values: CDR1 GTSNPN, CDR2 SVGIG (reference sequence). The CDR3 loop spans 14 amino acids. CDR3 loop: CAWSFPPGNTEAFF. The DNA of the CDR3 is TGTGCCTGGAGTTTCCCTCCAGGGAACACTGAAGCTTTCTTT.

The gene calls are TRBV7-2 and TRBJ2-5, with TRBD2 matching 15 bases. The CDR3 consists of 17 residues. V was clipped by 5 bases and J by 5 bases; unmatched bases: 9. The V gene's germline CDR1 is SGHTA and CDR2 FQGNSA. The CDR3 sequence is CASSIGLAGGTQETQYF. The CDR3 DNA is TGTGCCAGCAGCATAGGACTAGCGGGAGGGACCCAGGAGACCCAGTACTTC.

DNA of the CDR3: TGTGCCAGCTTTCTACAGGGGAACACTGAAGCTTTCTTT. Protein product: CASFLQGNTEAFF. The chain is built from TRBV18 and TRBJ1-1; TRBD1 might be the D (6 bases). Germline CDR1 reads KGHSH; CDR2 reads LQKENI. V lost 7 bases and J lost 1, with 10 bases in between. The CDR3 is 13 residues long.

The V call is TRBV5-1, the J call TRBJ2-5, with 7 bases matching TRBD1. J was trimmed by 0 bases and V by 5 bases; bases with no gene match: 7. The CDR3 covers 15 residues. Germline CDR1 is SGHRS and CDR2 is YFSETQ. In nucleotides, the CDR3 is TGCGCCAGCAGTCGGACAGGCCGGGACCAAGAGACCCAGTACTTC. Translation: CASSRTGRDQETQYF.

The chain couples TRBV9 to TRBJ2-7; 8 nucleotides align to TRBD1. The germline V gene encodes CDR1 SGDLS and CDR2 YYNGEE. Trimming took 1 base from V and 1 from J; bases not matched to a gene: 7. The CDR3 spans 16 residues. This chain's CDR3 is CASSVRADRGSYEQYF. The CDR3 DNA is TGTGCCAGCAGCGTAAGGGCCGACAGGGGATCCTACGAGCAGTACTTC.

The chain has TRBV7-3 and TRBJ2-3, with D possibly being TRBD1 (5 bases). The CDR3 is made up of 13 amino acids. CDR1 and CDR2 (germline): SGHTA, FQGTGA. The V end was cut by 0 bases, the J end by 4 bases, with 5 bases between. CDR3 DNA: TGTGCCAGCAGCTTAACGGGGCCAGATACGCAGTATTTT. Translation gives CASSLTGPDTQYF. The variable domain in full, with the rest retrieved from reference TRBV7-3 and TRBJ2-3, is GAGVSQTPSNKVTEKGKYVELRCDPISGHTALYWYRQSLGQGPEFLIYFQGTGAADDSGLPNDRFFAVRPEGSVSTLKIQRTERGDSAVYLCASSLTGPDTQYFGPGTRLTVL.

The rearrangement links TRBV10-3 to TRBJ2-1; possible D gene TRBD1, 6 bases. The V end lost 3 bases, the J end lost 2 bases, and 8 bases lay between the germline ends. The CDR3 has 14 amino acids. Germline values: CDR1 ENHRY, CDR2 SYGVKD. The CDR3 region is CAISDQGPYNEQFF. CDR3 DNA: TGTGCCATCAGTGATCAGGGGCCCTACAATGAGCAGTTCTTC.

The chain has TRBV5-1 and TRBJ2-7; D call uncertain. This CDR3 has 13 residues. The germline gives CDR1 SGHRS, CDR2 YFSETQ. The germline V and J ends were trimmed by 4 bases and 2 bases, with 10 bases remaining between them. The CDR3 DNA reads as TGCGCCAGCAGCCCCTACAGAGCCTACGAGCAGTACTTC. Its translation is CASSPYRAYEQYF. The whole variable domain, filled in from reference TRBV5-1 and TRBJ2-7, reads KAGVTQTPRYLIKTRGQQVTLSCSPISGHRSVSWYQQTPGQGLQFLFEYFSETQRNKGNFPGRFSGRQFSNSRSEMNVSTLELGDSALYLCASSPYRAYEQYFGPGTRLTVT.

V is TRBV9 and J is TRBJ1-1; D remains ambiguous. Germline assignment: CDR1 SGDLS and CDR2 YYNGEE. This CDR3 comprises 13 residues. V shed 0 bases and J shed 2 bases, with 5 bases lying between them. CDR3 sequence reads: CASSVARNTEAFF. The CDR3 DNA follows: TGTGCCAGCAGCGTAGCCAGAAACACTGAAGCTTTCTTT.

In nucleotides, the CDR3 is TGTGCCAGCACACTAGCGGGAGGGCCGTTAGGGAACAATGAGCAGTTCTTC. Protein product: CASTLAGGPLGNNEQFF. The chain is built from TRBV19 and TRBJ2-1; 13 bases are shared with TRBD2. From germline, CDR1 is LNHDA and CDR2 SQIVND (reference sequence). The junction had 13 bases not matched to a gene; V was cut back by 9 bases and J by 5 bases. The CDR3 consists of 17 residues.

The V gene is TRBV5-4, the J gene TRBJ2-3; no firm D call. Germline V gene lookup returns CDR1 SGHNT and CDR2 YYREEE (reference sequence). There are 13 residues in the CDR3. With 3 bases removed from V and 5 bases from J, the gap between germline ends came to 10 bases. CDR3 region: CASSSGPGDTQYF. CDR3 DNA sequence: TGTGCCAGCAGCTCTGGCCCGGGAGATACGCAGTATTTT.

V and J are TRBV27 and TRBJ2-7, with D uncertain. CDR1 is MNHEY, CDR2 SMNVEV, per germline (reference sequence). The CDR3 runs 13 residues. The V and J ends lost 6 bases and 0 bases respectively, with 9 bases between them. The CDR3 sequence: CASSSYNSYEQYF. The CDR3 bases are TGTGCCAGCAGCTCCTATAACTCCTACGAGCAGTACTTC.

This chain joins TRBV11-2 and TRBJ1-1, with a tentative D call TRBD1 (5 bases). V shed 1 base and J shed 3 bases, with 12 bases lying between them. Germline CDR1 is SGHAT and CDR2 is FQNNGV. The CDR3 totals 15 residues. In DNA, the CDR3 is TGTGCCAGCAGCTTAGCGGGGGATCCCGACACTGAAGCTTTCTTT. It yields the protein CASSLAGDPDTEAFF. The full variable domain, with the rest looked up from reference TRBV11-2 and TRBJ1-1, is EAGVAQSPRYKIIEKRQSVAFWCNPISGHATLYWYQQILGQGPKLLIQFQNNGVVDDSQLPKDRFSAERLKGVDSTLKIQPAKLEDSAVYLCASSLAGDPDTEAFFGQGTRLTVV.